This T cell receptor beta chain was documented in a study of T cell repertoires in ileal Crohn's disease (dated by TCRdb to the late 2010s). For the study in its entirety: At the time of surgery, 35% of patients were active smokers, and the median duration of disease was around eight years. Every patient underwent surgery because of a complication, which was stricturing disease in roughly 61% and penetrating disease in roughly 40%. Postoperative therapy was given to about half of the patients, with thiopurines administered to 11 patients and anti-TNF agents administered to 18 patients. The M6 samples were biopsies of the neoterminal ileum collected during postoperative colonoscopy. TCR repertoire analysis was done in 55 to 70 Crohn's disease patients from a prospective multicentre cohort. The study ran alongside a multicentre cohort designed to identify predictors of early endoscopic recurrence after ileocolonic resection. Endoscopic postoperative recurrence was defined by a Rutgeerts score above i0. A total of around 150 mucosal samples from some 60 patients were sequenced, collected from several sites on the surgical specimen as well as at postoperative endoscopy.

About 500 nanograms of biopsy DNA per sample were submitted for commercial TCRB immunosequencing. CDR3 regions were amplified from genomic DNA by Adaptive Biotechnology using a two-step, amplification bias-controlled multiplex PCR. Primers for every V and J gene segment were used in the first PCR, and barcodes and Illumina adapters were added in the second PCR. An Illumina instrument was used to sequence the CDR3 libraries. On the authors' methods: Analysis combined the vendor-provided pipelines with custom analysis of raw data in R/Bioconductor under R version 3.3.0. Clonality, which ranges from 0 to 1, was calculated as the inverse of the normalised Shannon entropy across all productive clones. High-frequency clones were defined as the repertoire share of the top 100 clones, retaining only clones passing a 95% confidence test. The Simpson index measured repertoire diversity, and the Morisita-Horn index measured overlap between samples. TCRdb retrieved this table from immuneACCESS and kept in-frame rearrangements only. Not all clones are present; in checked studies, unresolved V genes account for under half, and no reason is known for the remainder. V, J and clone size are taken as reported in that table, and D and trimming were inferred from the DNA itself. The sample data list some 5,400 clones, and 55% to 75% of these were observed just once. The top ten clones comprise less than 35% of the sample.

Reading the label with the study, this specimen's time point is: neoterminal ileum biopsy at postoperative endoscopy, about 6 months after surgery. Adults with ileal or ileocolonic Crohn's disease and an indication for ileocolonic resection were eligible for inclusion. Before DNA extraction, whole ileal mucosal biopsies were kept frozen at -80 degrees C. A TRizol-based method was used to extract genomic DNA from the frozen whole biopsies, and the DNA was quantified with a NanoDrop 2000 spectrophotometer. Details on this clone: The target of this receptor is not known. Per-nucleotide qualities are absent, and no much larger clonotype sits a single base away.

The paper's findings and limits, for the study overall: Compared with non-smokers, patients who were active smokers at surgery showed a significantly higher proportion of clonal expansions (roughly 24% vs 19%, p=0.02). Postoperative endoscopy was performed at varying times within the first year after surgery, with a median delay of roughly 6.4 months. Mucosal CD4 and CD8 T cells were sorted and sequenced only in a subgroup of patients, the size of which was not stated. Sorted CD8 T cells carried more high-frequency clones than CD4 T cells, suggesting mucosal expansions were mainly CD8. Endoscopic recurrence was linked to a higher percentage of high-frequency clones at surgery, and recurrence occurred in every patient whose clonality exceeded 26.8% (18/57).

CDR3 length: 15 amino acids, cysteine to phenylalanine. Only CDR3 DNA is held: 45 bases, read in frame from base 1. V lost 4 bases and J lost 2 bases, and the count of bases not matched to a germline gene is 3. The germline V gene supplies CDR1 KGHSH and CDR2 LQKENI. This TCR derives from an adult with Crohn's disease. The sequenced sample consisted of ileal tissue. Recombination joined TRBV18 with TRBJ1-2, and TRBD1 aligns with 11 junction nucleotides. In nucleotides, the sequence is TGTGCCAGCTCACTCGGGACAGGGGGGAACTATGGCTACACCTTC. It translates to CASSLGTGGNYGYTF.